The rows below give T cell receptor beta chains drawn from one sample of a study of blood T cells in healthy people across ages. TCRdb reprocessed the 5' RACE reads with MiXCR, giving one entry per CDR3 protein. The table shows some 1.5 million distinct CDR3 sequences, with 25% to 30% occurring only once. Specimen: blood. These receptors were taken from a woman in her 30s in good health. CDR3s include the opening cysteine and the closing phenylalanine or tryptophan. The D gene is left open where the match is weak. Only some rows state a clone size, as once, few, many or a class for expanded clones.

cdr3_length: 15
clone_size: few
j_call: TRBJ1-4
v_call: TRBV2
d_call: -
cdr3_nt: TGTGCCAGCAGTGAAGCGCCAGGCGTTGGTGAAAAACTGTTTTTT
cdr3_aa: CASSEAPGVGEKLFF

cdr3_length: 16
clone_size: -
j_call: TRBJ2-1
v_call: TRBV6-6
d_call: -
cdr3_nt: TGTGCCAGCAAAAGTTCGTCTAGCGACTCCTACAATGAGCAGTTCTTC
cdr3_aa: CASKSSSSDSYNEQFF

cdr3_length: 16
clone_size: -
j_call: TRBJ2-4
v_call: TRBV18
d_call: TRBD2
cdr3_nt: TGTGCCAGCTCACCACTCAAACCTAGCGGGGTTGACATTCAGTACTTC
cdr3_aa: CASSPLKPSGVDIQYF

cdr3_length: 12
clone_size: few
j_call: TRBJ2-5
v_call: TRBV18
d_call: -
cdr3_nt: TGTGCCAGCTCACGGCCGGAAGAGACCCAGTACTTC
cdr3_aa: CASSRPEETQYF

cdr3_length: 16
clone_size: few
j_call: TRBJ1-1
v_call: TRBV20-1
d_call: TRBD1
cdr3_nt: TGCAGTGCTAGCTCCCCCGGGACAGGGGGGGAGACTAAAGCTTTCTTT
cdr3_aa: CSASSPGTGGETKAFF

cdr3_length: 15
clone_size: few
j_call: TRBJ2-3
v_call: TRBV28
d_call: TRBD1
cdr3_nt: TGTTCCAGCAACACACCGGGACAGATGGCAGATACGCAGTATTTT
cdr3_aa: CSSNTPGQMADTQYF

cdr3_length: 14
clone_size: few
j_call: TRBJ1-5
v_call: TRBV7-2
d_call: -
cdr3_nt: TGTGCCAGCAGCCCGCTGCGGGGGGCCCAGCCCCAGCATTTT
cdr3_aa: CASSPLRGAQPQHF

cdr3_length: 15
clone_size: -
j_call: TRBJ1-2
v_call: TRBV7-9
d_call: TRBD1
cdr3_nt: TGTGCCAGCAGCTTAGTTCAGGGGGAGTTCTATGGCTACACCTTC
cdr3_aa: CASSLVQGEFYGYTF

cdr3_length: 12
clone_size: -
j_call: TRBJ2-5
v_call: TRBV3-1
d_call: -
cdr3_nt: TGTGCCAGCGGGGGGGCGGCGGAGACCCAGTACTTC
cdr3_aa: CASGGAAETQYF

cdr3_length: 14
clone_size: many
j_call: TRBJ2-5
v_call: TRBV4-1
d_call: TRBD1
cdr3_nt: TGCGCCAGCAGCCAGGGACAGATCCAAGAGACCCAGTACTTC
cdr3_aa: CASSQGQIQETQYF

cdr3_length: 15
clone_size: -
j_call: TRBJ1-2
v_call: TRBV10-3
d_call: -
cdr3_nt: TGTGCCATCAGTGAGTCTCCGACAACTAACTATGGCTACACCTTC
cdr3_aa: CAISESPTTNYGYTF

cdr3_length: 17
clone_size: -
j_call: TRBJ2-1
v_call: TRBV7-2
d_call: TRBD1
cdr3_nt: TGTGCCAGCAGCTTGCCCCGGACAGGTACAAATTACAATGAGCAGTTCTTC
cdr3_aa: CASSLPRTGTNYNEQFF

cdr3_length: 15
clone_size: -
j_call: TRBJ2-2
v_call: TRBV3-1
d_call: -
cdr3_nt: TGTGCCAGCAGCCAAGATCCCGCCCGCGCCGGGGAGCTGTTTTTT
cdr3_aa: CASSQDPARAGELFF

cdr3_length: 15
clone_size: -
j_call: TRBJ2-7
v_call: TRBV5-6
d_call: -
cdr3_nt: TGTGCCAGCAGCTTGATCGGCGGGAACTCCTACGAGCAGTACTTC
cdr3_aa: CASSLIGGNSYEQYF

cdr3_length: 14
clone_size: few
j_call: TRBJ1-1
v_call: TRBV20-1
d_call: -
cdr3_nt: TGCAGTGCTAGAGATCGTGGTGGGGCGGCGGAAGCTTTCTTT
cdr3_aa: CSARDRGGAAEAFF

cdr3_length: 14
clone_size: few
j_call: TRBJ2-3
v_call: TRBV12-3/TRBV12-4
d_call: -
cdr3_nt: TGTGCCAGCACATTTGGGCCAGGTCGGAGTACGCAGTATTTT
cdr3_aa: CASTFGPGRSTQYF

cdr3_length: 14
clone_size: -
j_call: TRBJ1-2
v_call: TRBV7-2
d_call: -
cdr3_nt: TGTGCCAGCAGCTCGGCGGGGGGGGTAGGTGGCTACACCTTC
cdr3_aa: CASSSAGGVGGYTF

cdr3_length: 15
clone_size: -
j_call: TRBJ2-7
v_call: TRBV28
d_call: -
cdr3_nt: TGTGCCAGCAGCCCGGACAGTTTCAGCTCCTACGAGCAGTACTTC
cdr3_aa: CASSPDSFSSYEQYF

cdr3_length: 15
clone_size: few
j_call: TRBJ2-7
v_call: TRBV7-6
d_call: TRBD2
cdr3_nt: TGTGCCAGCAGCTTATCTAGCGGGGGGCTTTACGAGCAGTACTTC
cdr3_aa: CASSLSSGGLYEQYF

cdr3_length: 15
clone_size: -
j_call: TRBJ2-7
v_call: TRBV20-1
d_call: -
cdr3_nt: TGCAGTGCCAAACACGGGGTCTTAAGCTCCTACGAGCAGTACTTC
cdr3_aa: CSAKHGVLSSYEQYF

cdr3_length: 14
clone_size: -
j_call: TRBJ1-4
v_call: TRBV12-3/TRBV12-4
d_call: -
cdr3_nt: TGTGCCAGCAGTCCCCACTCCGAGCGGGAAAAACTGTTTTTT
cdr3_aa: CASSPHSEREKLFF

cdr3_length: 14
clone_size: -
j_call: TRBJ1-6
v_call: TRBV11-2
d_call: TRBD1
cdr3_nt: TGTGCCAGCAGCTCGGGACAGGCCCGGGACAGGCTCCACTTT
cdr3_aa: CASSSGQARDRLHF

cdr3_length: 12
clone_size: -
j_call: TRBJ1-2
v_call: TRBV28
d_call: -
cdr3_nt: TGTGCCGGCAGTTCGGGAGCAGTCGACTACACCTTC
cdr3_aa: CAGSSGAVDYTF

cdr3_length: 15
clone_size: -
j_call: TRBJ2-7
v_call: TRBV19
d_call: TRBD1
cdr3_nt: TGTGCCAGTAGACCAACCAGGACAGGGAAAGGCGAGCAGTACTTC
cdr3_aa: CASRPTRTGKGEQYF

cdr3_length: 14
clone_size: -
j_call: TRBJ2-5
v_call: TRBV5-1
d_call: -
cdr3_nt: TGCGCCAGCAGCTTTATTGGAGCGGCGGAGACCCAGTACTTC
cdr3_aa: CASSFIGAAETQYF

cdr3_length: 13
clone_size: few
j_call: TRBJ1-6
v_call: TRBV5-5
d_call: -
cdr3_nt: TGTGCCAGCAGCGGCGATACCGGGAATCGCCTCCACTTT
cdr3_aa: CASSGDTGNRLHF

cdr3_length: 15
clone_size: few
j_call: TRBJ1-6
v_call: TRBV28
d_call: -
cdr3_nt: TGTGCCAGCAGTGGCGAACAGGGATATAATTCACCCCTCCACTTT
cdr3_aa: CASSGEQGYNSPLHF

cdr3_length: 17
clone_size: -
j_call: TRBJ2-1
v_call: TRBV6-2/TRBV6-3
d_call: TRBD2
cdr3_nt: TGTGCCAGCAGTTACAATCCCTCGGCGGGAGGGGGTGGTGAGCAGTTCTTC
cdr3_aa: CASSYNPSAGGGGEQFF

cdr3_length: 16
clone_size: few
j_call: TRBJ2-7
v_call: TRBV6-1
d_call: -
cdr3_nt: TGTGCCAGCAGTGAAGGGGGGTATCTAAGTTCCTACGAGCAGTACTTC
cdr3_aa: CASSEGGYLSSYEQYF

cdr3_length: 16
clone_size: -
j_call: TRBJ2-1
v_call: TRBV3-1
d_call: TRBD2
cdr3_nt: TGTGCCAGCAGCCAATTTGTGGGACTAGCGGGGTACGAGCAGTTCTTC
cdr3_aa: CASSQFVGLAGYEQFF

cdr3_length: 16
clone_size: many
j_call: TRBJ2-3
v_call: TRBV20-1
d_call: TRBD2
cdr3_nt: TGCAGTGCTAGATCCCCTACTAGCGGAAGCACAGATACGCAGTATTTT
cdr3_aa: CSARSPTSGSTDTQYF

cdr3_length: 13
clone_size: few
j_call: TRBJ2-1
v_call: TRBV20-1
d_call: -
cdr3_nt: TGCAGTGCCCCGACACTCCGATACAATGAGCAGTTCTTC
cdr3_aa: CSAPTLRYNEQFF

cdr3_length: 14
clone_size: many
j_call: TRBJ2-1
v_call: TRBV27
d_call: -
cdr3_nt: TGTGCCAGCAGTTTATGGCCCAGGGGACCCGAGCAGTTCTTC
cdr3_aa: CASSLWPRGPEQFF

cdr3_length: 14
clone_size: few
j_call: TRBJ2-1
v_call: TRBV7-2
d_call: -
cdr3_nt: TGTGCCAGCAGTCCGACAAGATCCTACAATGAGCAGTTCTTC
cdr3_aa: CASSPTRSYNEQFF

cdr3_length: 16
clone_size: once
j_call: TRBJ2-2
v_call: TRBV9
d_call: -
cdr3_nt: TGTGCCAGCAGCGACGGCGGGACAGTACTCCCCGGGGAGCTGTTTTTT
cdr3_aa: CASSDGGTVLPGELFF

cdr3_length: 15
clone_size: -
j_call: TRBJ1-6
v_call: TRBV9
d_call: -
cdr3_nt: TGTGCCAGCAGTTCATCGGAGGGTAGGAGTTCACCCCTCCACTTT
cdr3_aa: CASSSSEGRSSPLHF

cdr3_length: 17
clone_size: -
j_call: TRBJ1-2
v_call: TRBV6-1
d_call: -
cdr3_nt: TGTACCAGCAGTGAAATCTGGGTAGGGCCGGTAAACTATGGCTACACCTTC
cdr3_aa: CTSSEIWVGPVNYGYTF

cdr3_length: 12
clone_size: -
j_call: TRBJ2-5
v_call: TRBV2
d_call: -
cdr3_nt: TGTGCCAGTTCATTAGGGACGGAGGGGCAGTACTTC
cdr3_aa: CASSLGTEGQYF

cdr3_length: 13
clone_size: -
j_call: TRBJ1-1
v_call: TRBV6-5
d_call: -
cdr3_nt: TGTGCCACCAGAGACATTACGAACACTGAAGCTTTCTTT
cdr3_aa: CATRDITNTEAFF

cdr3_length: 14
clone_size: few
j_call: TRBJ1-2
v_call: TRBV6-5
d_call: TRBD1
cdr3_nt: TGTGCCAGCAGGGCCTCGACAGGGGCGGACGGCTACACCTTC
cdr3_aa: CASRASTGADGYTF

cdr3_length: 14
clone_size: -
j_call: TRBJ2-1
v_call: TRBV4-2
d_call: TRBD2
cdr3_nt: TGTGCCAGCAGCCAAGTAGCGGGCCCCAATGAGCAGTTCTTC
cdr3_aa: CASSQVAGPNEQFF

cdr3_length: 11
clone_size: -
j_call: TRBJ2-5
v_call: TRBV29-1
d_call: -
cdr3_nt: TGCAGCGCCCTCCAGCAAGAGACCCAGTACTTC
cdr3_aa: CSALQQETQYF

cdr3_length: 15
clone_size: few
j_call: TRBJ1-5
v_call: TRBV20-1
d_call: -
cdr3_nt: TGCAGTGCTAGAGCCGTGGACAGCACTAATCAGCCCCAGCATTTT
cdr3_aa: CSARAVDSTNQPQHF

cdr3_length: 13
clone_size: -
j_call: TRBJ1-2
v_call: TRBV3-1
d_call: -
cdr3_nt: TGTGCCAGCAGCCCCTTCCCGGGGTACGGCTACACCTTC
cdr3_aa: CASSPFPGYGYTF

cdr3_length: 15
clone_size: -
j_call: TRBJ1-2
v_call: TRBV27
d_call: -
cdr3_nt: TGTGCCAGCAGTTTATCTGTCGGCAGTCTCTATGGCTACACCTTC
cdr3_aa: CASSLSVGSLYGYTF

cdr3_length: 14
clone_size: many
j_call: TRBJ1-2
v_call: TRBV6-5
d_call: TRBD1
cdr3_nt: TGTGCCAGCAGTTACACGGGACAGGGGGTTGGCTACACCTTC
cdr3_aa: CASSYTGQGVGYTF

cdr3_length: 14
clone_size: many
j_call: TRBJ2-1
v_call: TRBV5-1
d_call: -
cdr3_nt: TGTGCCAGCAGTTTCTCTAGCTCCTACAATGAGCAGTTCTTC
cdr3_aa: CASSFSSSYNEQFF

cdr3_length: 12
clone_size: many
j_call: TRBJ2-7
v_call: TRBV6-2/TRBV6-3
d_call: -
cdr3_nt: TGTGCCAGCAGCTCTAGTCTCTACGAGCAGTACTTC
cdr3_aa: CASSSSLYEQYF

cdr3_length: 14
clone_size: -
j_call: TRBJ2-3
v_call: TRBV5-1
d_call: -
cdr3_nt: TGCGCCAGCGCCCGGGTTATTAGCACAGATACGCAGTATTTT
cdr3_aa: CASARVISTDTQYF

cdr3_length: 12
clone_size: few
j_call: TRBJ1-5
v_call: TRBV20-1
d_call: -
cdr3_nt: TGCAGTGCTACCCAGAGGGGGCAGCCCCAGCATTTT
cdr3_aa: CSATQRGQPQHF

cdr3_length: 13
clone_size: few
j_call: TRBJ2-5
v_call: TRBV5-5
d_call: TRBD1
cdr3_nt: TGTGCCAGCAGCGCCCCACAGGGGGTGGAGCAGTACTTC
cdr3_aa: CASSAPQGVEQYF

cdr3_length: 18
clone_size: -
j_call: TRBJ2-7
v_call: TRBV24-1
d_call: -
cdr3_nt: TGTGCCACCTGTGTTTCTTGGGCAGCGACGGGGACCGTATACGAGCAGTACTTC
cdr3_aa: CATCVSWAATGTVYEQYF

cdr3_length: 17
clone_size: -
j_call: TRBJ2-1
v_call: TRBV4-3
d_call: TRBD1
cdr3_nt: TGCGCCAGCAGCCTTTTTTTAAGCCCCGGGACAGTGAATGAGCAGTTCTTC
cdr3_aa: CASSLFLSPGTVNEQFF

cdr3_length: 16
clone_size: -
j_call: TRBJ2-2
v_call: TRBV7-9
d_call: -
cdr3_nt: TGTGCCAGCAGCGTGCGTGGGCTCGCGAACACCGGGGAGCTGTTTTTT
cdr3_aa: CASSVRGLANTGELFF

cdr3_length: 14
clone_size: -
j_call: TRBJ2-3
v_call: TRBV5-1
d_call: -
cdr3_nt: TGCGCCAGCAGCTTATACTCTAACACAGATACGCAGTATTTT
cdr3_aa: CASSLYSNTDTQYF

cdr3_length: 15
clone_size: many
j_call: TRBJ2-1
v_call: TRBV12-3/TRBV12-4
d_call: TRBD1
cdr3_nt: TGTGCCAGCAGTTTAGACCGGACAGGGCAGGATGAGCAGTTCTTC
cdr3_aa: CASSLDRTGQDEQFF

cdr3_length: 16
clone_size: few
j_call: TRBJ2-1
v_call: TRBV6-2/TRBV6-3
d_call: -
cdr3_nt: TGTGCCAGCGGGTTAAATGGGGGGAGCTCCTACAATGAGCAGTTCTTC
cdr3_aa: CASGLNGGSSYNEQFF